This passage covers 30 T cell receptor beta chains from one sample sequenced in a study of radiotherapy plus CTLA-4 blockade in lung cancer. Assay: immunoSEQ multiplex PCR; the TCRdb copy retains only in-frame clones and omits some. The sample lists about 28,000 clones, about 79% occurring once. The specimen comprised peripheral blood, sampled from a patient treated with radiotherapy plus ipilimumab. These receptors were taken from a human donor with non-small cell lung cancer that progressed on radiotherapy plus ipilimumab.

The J gene is TRBJ2-1, the V gene TRBV28, with 13 bases that match TRBD2. The CDR3 has 17 amino acids. The trim removed 7 bases at V and 12 bases at J, leaving 18 bases unmatched. Germline assignment: CDR1 MDHEN and CDR2 SYDVKM. This chain's CDR3 is CASIVGAGLAGEPRQFF. The CDR3 DNA reads TGTGCCAGCATCGTCGGGGCAGGACTAGCGGGAGAACCACGGCAGTTCTTC.

The chain uses TRBV7-2 and TRBJ1-1; 10 nucleotides line up with TRBD1. Germline V gene data show CDR1 as SGHTA and CDR2 as FQGNSA. Unmatched junction bases numbered 3, after V lost 5 bases and J lost 6 bases. This CDR3 has 13 amino acids. CDR3 sequence: CASSRDRGPEAFF. As DNA, the CDR3 is TGTGCCAGCAGCCGCGACAGGGGGCCTGAAGCTTTCTTT. Using reference TRBV7-2 and TRBJ1-1 for the parts outside the CDR3, the full variable domain is GAGVSQSPSNKVTEKGKDVELRCDPISGHTALYWYRQSLGQGLEFLIYFQGNSAPDKSGLPSDRFSAERTGGSVSTLTIQRTQQEDSAVYLCASSRDRGPEAFFGQGTRLTVV.

This CDR3 is CASSHGTSGRYNEQFF. In DNA, the CDR3 is TGTGCCAGCAGCCACGGGACTAGCGGGAGATACAATGAGCAGTTCTTC. The V and J genes are TRBV11-2 and TRBJ2-1; TRBD2 matches at 14 bases. The CDR3 is 16 amino acids. V lost 5 bases to trimming and J lost 4 bases; unmatched junction nucleotides: 4. Germline lookup yields CDR1 SGHAT and CDR2 FQNNGV. Full variable domain (remainder filled in from reference TRBV11-2 and TRBJ2-1): EAGVAQSPRYKIIEKRQSVAFWCNPISGHATLYWYQQILGQGPKLLIQFQNNGVVDDSQLPKDRFSAERLKGVDSTLKIQPAKLEDSAVYLCASSHGTSGRYNEQFFGPGTRLTVL.

The rearrangement joins TRBV10-3 to TRBJ2-7; 8 bases fit TRBD2. Losses at the gene ends were 3 bases for V and 3 bases for J; bases not matched to a gene: 10. The CDR3 is 16 amino acids. Germline V gives CDR1 ENHRY, CDR2 SYGVKD. Written as DNA, the CDR3 is TGTGCCATCAGTGAACCTCAAGCGGGAGATAACTACGAGCAGTACTTC. It specifies CAISEPQAGDNYEQYF.

The rearrangement joins TRBV28 to TRBJ2-5, with TRBD2 as a possible D gene (7 bases). The CDR3 extends over 18 amino acids. The germline V gene encodes CDR1 MDHEN and CDR2 SYDVKM. Trimming left V 6 bases short and J 2 bases short, with 25 bases between. As DNA, the CDR3 is TGTGCCAGCAGCCCCTCTTTCGGGGGAGGGAGGGGGCAAGAGACCCAGTACTTC. This codes for CASSPSFGGGRGQETQYF.

The sample holds a few counts of this clone. The chain is built from TRBV4-1 and TRBJ2-3; 12 bases fit TRBD2. Losses at the gene ends were 1 base for V and 2 bases for J; bases not matched to a gene: 4. Germline loops: CDR1 MGHRA, CDR2 YSYEKL. The CDR3 spans 17 residues. As DNA, the CDR3 is TGCGCCAGCAGCCAAGGCCTAGCGGGGGGGGTCACAGATACGCAGTATTTT. Amino acids: CASSQGLAGGVTDTQYF.

This chain links TRBV6-5 with TRBJ2-1; 7 bases are a match to TRBD2. Trimming took 6 bases from V and 8 from J; bases not matched to a gene: 4. Per germline, CDR1 MNHEY and CDR2 SVGAGI. This CDR3 spans 12 amino acids. CDR3 sequence reads: CASSKRGYEQFF. For the CDR3, the DNA is TGTGCCAGCAGCAAGCGGGGATATGAGCAGTTCTTC.

The chain links TRBV19 to TRBJ2-4; D is perhaps TRBD1 or TRBD2 (5 bases each). Germline V gives CDR1 LNHDA, CDR2 SQIVND (reference sequence). Trimming cost V 6 bases and J 5 bases, with 11 bases left between them. The CDR3 has 13 amino acids. CDR3 in DNA: TGTGCCAGTAGGAGGGACGGCGAAAACATTCAGTACTTC. Amino acids: CASRRDGENIQYF.

This clone showed up just a few times. V is TRBV28 and J is TRBJ2-3, with TRBD2 as a possible D gene (6 bases). CDR3 length equals 15 residues. Germline V CDR1 and CDR2: MDHEN, SYDVKM. Trimming pared 5 bases from V and 5 bases from J, leaving 17 bases between. CDR3 sequence reads: CASSLSGTRGDTQYF. For the CDR3, the DNA is TGTGCCAGCAGTCTTAGCGGAACTCGGGGAGATACGCAGTATTTT.

This chain joins TRBV4-1 and TRBJ2-1, with D possibly being TRBD1 (6 bases). The CDR3 spans 12 residues. Trimming removed 3 bases at V and 9 bases at J, with 9 bases between. Germline assignment: CDR1 MGHRA and CDR2 YSYEKL. CDR3 amino acids: CASSHGQLEQFF. In DNA, the CDR3 is TGCGCCAGCAGCCATGGACAGCTTGAGCAGTTCTTC.

V usage is TRBV9 and J usage is TRBJ2-7; 10 nucleotides agree with TRBD2. The V gene's germline CDR1 is SGDLS and CDR2 YYNGEE. V trimming: 4 bases; J trimming: 1 base; junction bases outside the gene matches: 2. The CDR3 runs 14 residues. CDR3 DNA: TGTGCCAGCAGCCTAGCGGGAGATTCCTACGAGCAGTACTTC. This codes for CASSLAGDSYEQYF.

This clone is a singleton in its sample. The genes are TRBV28 and TRBJ2-7; D is perhaps TRBD1 (5 bases). V was trimmed by 7 bases and J by 3 bases, leaving 16 bases between them. The CDR3 extends over 14 amino acids. Germline-derived CDR1 and CDR2 are MDHEN and SYDVKM. The CDR3, as DNA: TGTGCCAGCAATCTCCTGGGGCAGGACTACGAGCAGTACTTC. The encoded protein is CASNLLGQDYEQYF.

The chain couples TRBV27 to TRBJ2-7; 7 bases align to TRBD1. This CDR3 has 14 amino acids. Germline V lookup: CDR1 MNHEY, CDR2 SMNVEV (reference sequence). The V gene end was trimmed by 4 bases and the J gene end by 6 bases; junction bases not matched to a gene: 9. CDR3 amino acids: CASSSRGKVSEQYF. The DNA for the CDR3 is TGTGCCAGCAGTTCCAGGGGGAAGGTTAGCGAGCAGTACTTC.

This clone was found a few times. This rearrangement joins TRBV9 to TRBJ2-5, with D possibly being TRBD2 (5 bases). CDR3 size: 15 residues. CDR1 SGDLS and CDR2 YYNGEE come from the germline V gene. V was trimmed by 0 bases and J by 1 base, leaving 10 bases between them. The CDR3 bases are TGTGCCAGCAGCGTAGGGACTCAGTTCCAAGAGACCCAGTACTTC. As protein: CASSVGTQFQETQYF.

V and J are TRBV7-8 and TRBJ2-3; TRBD2 is a possible D gene (6 bases). The CDR3 contains 15 residues. Germline-derived CDR1 and CDR2 are SGHVS and FQNEAQ. The V end lost 4 bases, the J end lost 2 bases, and 13 bases lay between the germline ends. This chain's CDR3 is CASSWGTRNTDTQYF. CDR3 sequence (DNA): TGTGCCAGCAGCTGGGGGACTCGTAACACAGATACGCAGTATTTT.

The V gene is TRBV28, the J gene TRBJ2-5; 16 nucleotides agree with TRBD2. Trimming removed 4 bases from V and 5 bases from J; junction bases left unmatched: 1. The CDR3 length is 15 residues. Looked up from germline, CDR1 is MDHEN and CDR2 is SYDVKM. The CDR3: CASSSGLAGGETQYF. The CDR3 DNA is TGTGCCAGCAGTTCGGGACTAGCGGGAGGGGAGACCCAGTACTTC. Using reference TRBV28 and TRBJ2-5 for the parts outside the CDR3, the full variable domain is DVKVTQSSRYLVKRTGEKVFLECVQDMDHENMFWYRQDPGLGLRLIYFSYDVKMKEKGDIPEGYSVSREKKERFSLILESASTNQTSMYLCASSSGLAGGETQYFGPGTRLLVL.

V and J are TRBV7-9 and TRBJ1-3; TRBD1 matches 10 bases. With V trimmed by 4 bases and J by 4 bases, 7 bases remained unmatched. Germline CDR1 reads SEHNR; CDR2 reads FQNEAQ (reference sequence). The CDR3 covers 16 residues. The CDR3 spells CASSSAGTGAGNTIYF. CDR3 DNA: TGTGCCAGCAGCTCCGCCGGGACAGGGGCGGGAAACACCATATATTTT.

V gene TRBV7-3 combines with J gene TRBJ1-1, with D hard to call. The CDR3 has 14 residues. Germline loops: CDR1 SGHTA, CDR2 FQGTGA. V lost 4 bases and J lost 1, with 10 bases in between. Here the CDR3 reads CASSSGPANTEAFF. The CDR3 nucleotides read TGTGCCAGCAGCTCCGGGCCTGCGAACACTGAAGCTTTCTTT. Using reference TRBV7-3 and TRBJ1-1 for the parts outside the CDR3, the full variable domain is GAGVSQTPSNKVTEKGKYVELRCDPISGHTALYWYRQSLGQGPEFLIYFQGTGAADDSGLPNDRFFAVRPEGSVSTLKIQRTERGDSAVYLCASSSGPANTEAFFGQGTRLTVV.

This chain connects TRBV9 to TRBJ2-7; D might be TRBD1 (5 bases). V was shortened by 3 bases and J by 0 bases, with 19 bases between the two germline ends. Germline CDR1 reads SGDLS; CDR2 reads YYNGEE. The CDR3 spans 17 residues. CDR3 in amino acids: CASSDPVTGDSSYEQYF. The DNA for the CDR3 is TGTGCCAGCAGCGACCCGGTGACGGGTGACAGCTCCTACGAGCAGTACTTC.

This chain connects TRBV9 to TRBJ2-3; 10 bases are a match to TRBD1. Trimming cost V 0 bases and J 2 bases; bases outside gene matches: 3. CDR1 is SGDLS, CDR2 YYNGEE, per germline. There are 16 residues in the CDR3. The CDR3 DNA reads as TGTGCCAGCAGCGTAGGGACAGGGGGTGCCACAGATACGCAGTATTTT. Translation gives CASSVGTGGATDTQYF.

Concerning this clone itself: Other DNA sequences in the sample encode the same CDR3. The chain carries TRBV2 and TRBJ2-1; TRBD2 aligns across 11 bases. CDR3 length equals 20 residues. Germline V gene lookup returns CDR1 SNHLY and CDR2 FYNNEI. V was clipped by 6 bases and J by 0 bases; unmatched bases: 16. CDR3: CASRRSNSGGAGLSYNEQFF. CDR3 coding DNA: TGTGCCAGCAGGAGGTCAAATAGCGGGGGGGCGGGCCTCTCCTACAATGAGCAGTTCTTC.

The genes are TRBV18 and TRBJ1-5, with a possible D match to TRBD1 (6 bases). V was trimmed by 4 bases and J by 11 bases, leaving 18 bases between them. The CDR3 consists of 14 residues. Germline V CDR1 and CDR2: KGHSH, LQKENI. CDR3 nucleotide sequence: TGTGCCAGCTCACGCGACGCAGGGGATGGTACCCAGCATTTT. Its protein product is CASSRDAGDGTQHF.

V and J are TRBV6-1 and TRBJ2-2; D might be TRBD1 (6 bases). CDR1 is MNHNS and CDR2 is SASEGT in the germline V gene. The CDR3 runs to 14 residues. The germline V and J ends were trimmed by 2 bases and 4 bases, with 8 bases remaining between them. CDR3 coding DNA: TGTGCCAGCAGTGAACAGGGGAGCACCGGGGAGCTGTTTTTT. Protein product: CASSEQGSTGELFF.

The chain couples TRBV9 to TRBJ2-1; no definite D call. The CDR3 spans 13 residues. V lost 0 bases, J lost 8 bases, and 9 bases lay in between. In germline, CDR1 is SGDLS, CDR2 YYNGEE. Here the CDR3 DNA reads TGTGCCAGCAGCGTAGCGTCAGCCCATGAGCAGTTCTTC. As protein: CASSVASAHEQFF.

The V call is TRBV27, the J call TRBJ2-1, with TRBD2 identical over 14 bases. J gave up 2 bases and V 5 bases, and 14 bases lay outside the gene matches. The CDR3 is 20 amino acids. Looked up from germline, CDR1 is MNHEY and CDR2 is SMNVEV (reference sequence). The CDR3 is CASSLYPETSGRVTYNEQFF. The CDR3 region has the DNA TGTGCCAGCAGTCTTTATCCCGAGACTAGCGGGAGGGTCACCTACAATGAGCAGTTCTTC.

The J gene is TRBJ1-2, the V gene TRBV5-4; 7 bases are shared with TRBD1. CDR3 length: 13 residues. The V gene's germline CDR1 is SGHNT and CDR2 YYREEE (reference sequence). V gave up 4 bases and J gave up 4 bases; unmatched junction bases: 4. The CDR3 nucleotides read TGTGCCAGCAGCGGGGGACAGCTCTATGGCTACACCTTC. Translated, it gives CASSGGQLYGYTF. Combining the CDR3 with reference TRBV5-4 and TRBJ1-2 gives the whole variable domain ETGVTQSPTHLIKTRGQQVTLRCSSQSGHNTVSWYQQALGQGPQFIFQYYREEENGRGNFPPRFSGLQFPNYSSELNVNALELDDSALYLCASSGGQLYGYTFGSGTRLTVV.

The chain combines TRBV27 with TRBJ2-1; 10 nucleotides align to TRBD2. Germline CDR1 MNHEY, CDR2 SMNVEV (reference sequence). The CDR3 is 18 residues long. After removal of 5 bases from V and 6 bases from J, the junction contained 16 bases not matched to a gene. This CDR3 reads CASSTPSGSSPFGNEQFF. DNA for the CDR3: TGTGCCAGCAGTACCCCTAGCGGGAGCTCCCCGTTTGGCAATGAGCAGTTCTTC.

The rearrangement uses TRBV7-2 and TRBJ2-7, with D maybe TRBD2 (5 bases). V dropped 5 bases and J dropped 3 bases, with 17 bases sitting between them. This CDR3 spans 15 amino acids. Germline CDR1 reads SGHTA; CDR2 reads FQGNSA. CDR3 nucleotide sequence: TGTGCCAGCAGCCCAAAGCGGCAGCAGCTCTACGAGCAGTACTTC. This codes for CASSPKRQQLYEQYF.

This clone has a single count. J is TRBJ2-7 and V is TRBV7-8, with D unclear. Trimming removed 6 bases from V and 1 base from J, with 4 bases in between. The CDR3 is 11 residues long. Germline assignment: CDR1 SGHVS and CDR2 FQNEAQ. The CDR3 DNA is TGTGCCAGCAGTCCGTCCTACGAGCAGTACTTC. Translation: CASSPSYEQYF. Complete variable domain (other parts from reference TRBV7-8 and TRBJ2-7): GAGVSQSPRYKVAKRGQDVALRCDPISGHVSLFWYQQALGQGPEFLTYFQNEAQLDKSGLPSDRFFAERPEGSVSTLKIQRTQQEDSAVYLCASSPSYEQYFGPGTRLTVT.

The chain employs TRBV7-2 and TRBJ1-1; a weak D match, TRBD1 (5 bases). Germline values: CDR1 SGHTA, CDR2 FQGNSA. This CDR3 has 14 residues. V dropped 1 base and J dropped 8 bases, with 14 bases sitting between them. The CDR3 spells CASSLEGVMVEAFF. As DNA, the CDR3 is TGTGCCAGCAGCTTAGAAGGGGTAATGGTAGAAGCTTTCTTT.